The next 9 T cell receptor beta chains were all read from a single sample in a study of blood T cells in healthy people across ages. A sample-barcoded 5' primer and a J-beta primer mix were used in a second PCR of about 7 to 11 cycles. In TCRdb, the 5' RACE reads were re-called with MiXCR into one record per CDR3 protein. Here the sample spans 550,000 to 750,000 distinct CDR3 sequences, 20% to 25% being singletons. Sequencing input: blood. The origin of the receptors is a man aged 65 to 85 in good health.

This clonotype was found a few times. V and J are TRBV27 and TRBJ1-1; perhaps TRBD1 as D (6 bases). CDR1 is MNHEY, CDR2 SMNVEV, per germline (reference sequence). The CDR3 contains 14 residues. V dropped 8 bases and J dropped 3 bases, with 16 bases sitting between them. The CDR3 loop is CASSYQGPYTEAFF. The CDR3 DNA follows: TGTGCCAGCTCCTATCAGGGGCCGTACACTGAAGCTTTCTTT.

This clonotype was detected only a few times. The J gene is TRBJ2-4, the V gene TRBV6-1, with 9 nucleotides matching TRBD1. The trim removed 7 bases at V and 3 bases at J, leaving 4 bases unmatched. The CDR3 totals 14 residues. Germline V gives CDR1 MNHNS, CDR2 SASEGT. The CDR3 region is CASTTDRGKNIQYF. The CDR3 DNA sequence: TGTGCCAGCACCACGGACAGGGGCAAAAACATTCAGTACTTC.

This clonotype has more than one count but fewer than ten. The chain carries TRBV18 and TRBJ1-1; no reliable D call. The CDR3 consists of 15 residues. The germline V and J ends were trimmed by 3 bases and 1 base, with 12 bases remaining between them. Germline CDR1 and CDR2: KGHSH and LQKENI. The CDR3 DNA sequence: TGTGCCAGCTCACCTTTAATGGAGGGGAACACTGAAGCTTTCTTT. Its translation: CASSPLMEGNTEAFF.

This chain uses TRBV2 with TRBJ2-7; TRBD1 matches at 9 bases. V lost 7 bases and J lost 6; bases outside the gene matches: 10. This CDR3 spans 14 amino acids. Germline CDR1 reads SNHLY; CDR2 reads FYNNEI. CDR3 nucleotides: TGTGCCAGCATGCCGGGACAGGGAGTCTCCGAGCAGTACTTC. Encoded protein: CASMPGQGVSEQYF. Looking up the rest from reference TRBV2 and TRBJ2-7 gives the full variable domain: EPEVTQTPSHQVTQMGQEVILRCVPISNHLYFYWYRQILGQKVEFLVSFYNNEISEKSEIFDDQFSVERPDGSNFTLKIRSTKLEDSAMYFCASMPGQGVSEQYFGPGTRLTVT.

V usage is TRBV20-1 and J usage is TRBJ1-1; 11 bases line up with TRBD1. The CDR3 loop spans 15 amino acids. The V gene end was trimmed by 1 base and the J gene end by 1 base; junction bases not matched to a gene: 2. CDR1 is DFQATT and CDR2 is SNEGSKA in the germline V gene (reference sequence). The CDR3 sequence: CSARVGTGGNTEAFF. The CDR3 DNA follows: TGCAGTGCTAGAGTTGGGACAGGGGGGAACACTGAAGCTTTCTTT.

This chain uses TRBV5-1 with TRBJ2-3; no clear D gene. V lost 0 bases, J lost 1 base, and 9 bases lay in between. Germline CDR1 and CDR2: SGHRS and YFSETQ. The CDR3 covers 15 residues. CDR3 nucleotide sequence: TGCGCCAGCAGCTTGGCTCTACAAGGCACAGATACGCAGTATTTT. The encoded protein is CASSLALQGTDTQYF.

The V gene is TRBV5-1, the J gene TRBJ1-6; 7 bases fit TRBD1. Germline V CDR1 and CDR2: SGHRS, YFSETQ. Trimming took 4 bases from V and 7 from J; bases not matched to a gene: 11. CDR3 length: 16 amino acids. CDR3 coding DNA: TGCGCCAGCAGCCAAGACAGGGTTGCCGGCAATTCACCCCTCCACTTT. Encoded protein: CASSQDRVAGNSPLHF.

This clonotype has only a few counts. The chain links TRBV2 to TRBJ2-2, with 8 positions matching TRBD1. The length of the CDR3 is 15 residues. Germline trimming cut 3 bases from V and 1 base from J; bases unmatched to any gene: 1. Looked up from germline, CDR1 is SNHLY and CDR2 is FYNNEI. The CDR3 sequence is CASSEDRVNTGELFF. CDR3 DNA: TGTGCCAGCAGTGAGGACAGGGTGAACACCGGGGAGCTGTTTTTT.

The V call is TRBV14, the J call TRBJ2-5; 7 bases agree with TRBD1. The J call may be faulty, since TRBJ2-7 better matches the DNA end. CDR3 size: 15 residues. Germline V gives CDR1 SGHDN, CDR2 FVKESK. The DNA for the CDR3 is TGTGCCAGCAGCCAAGGAAGGGGGCCCCCCTACGAGCAGTACTTC. As protein: CASSQGRGPPYEQYF.